This TCR beta chain was captured by sequencing in a study of blood T cell repertoires in COVID-19. Study context: Samples taken during acute and convalescent COVID-19 were collected in the United States, Italy and Spain. Nucleic acid was either cDNA or gDNA, and it came from T cells, B-cell-depleted T cells, or PBMCs.

Original handling: Amplification with reference gene primers provided the estimates of nucleated cell counts. Profiling relied on immunoSEQ multiplex PCR, and the TCRdb table lists in-frame clones only, not all of them. The V and J calls and the clone size are those of that table, but D and trimming were determined from the DNA. There are 25,000 to 30,000 clones in the sample; roughly 80% occur only once, and almost 40% lies in the top ten. This clone was observed a few times. The CDR3 extends over 16 amino acids. Input material: peripheral blood. The V and J genes are TRBV21-1 and TRBJ1-1. TRBV21-1 is recorded as a pseudogene. The receptor comes from a man aged 65 to 79 with acute or convalescent COVID-19. The CDR3: CGRGGKSPSQETEAFF. CDR3 DNA: TGTGGAAGGGGGGGGAAGTCCCCCTCCCAGGAGACTGAAGCTTTCTTT.